These 26 T cell receptor beta chains came from one sample sequenced in a study of shared clonotypes between healthy human individuals. Sequencing used immunoSEQ multiplex PCR; TCRdb keeps in-frame clones, though not all of them. The sample has roughly 680,000 clones; roughly 72% are singletons. The sample was memory CD4+ T cells sorted from blood. The subset: CD45RA-negative fraction. These receptors came from a woman aged 25 to 39 in good health.

The V gene is TRBV7-9, the J gene TRBJ1-2; D not resolved. In germline, CDR1 is SEHNR, CDR2 FQNEAQ (reference sequence). V lost 4 bases and J 8 bases, leaving 17 bases between the germline ends. The CDR3 runs to 14 residues. DNA for the CDR3: TGTGCCAGCAGCTCGTATGAGGAGACGTGGGGCTACACCTTC. It encodes CASSSYEETWGYTF.

The chain has TRBV15 and TRBJ2-7; D may match TRBD1 or TRBD2 (5 bases each). The CDR3 is made up of 17 amino acids. CDR1 LNHNV and CDR2 YYDKDF come from the germline V gene (reference sequence). V lost 0 bases to trimming and J lost 3 bases, with 18 bases between them. CDR3 coding DNA: TGTGCCACCAGCAGAGATCAGGGCAAGCGGAGATACTACGAGCAGTACTTC. Translation: CATSRDQGKRRYYEQYF. Full variable domain (missing parts from reference TRBV15 and TRBJ2-7): DAMVIQNPRYQVTQFGKPVTLSCSQTLNHNVMYWYQQKSSQAPKLLFHYYDKDFNNEADTPDNFQSRRPNTSFCFLDIRSPGLGDTAMYLCATSRDQGKRRYYEQYFGPGTRLTVT.

V and J are TRBV5-6 and TRBJ2-5, with D tentatively TRBD1 (6 bases). With 3 bases removed from V and 7 bases from J, the gap between germline ends came to 16 bases. Germline values: CDR1 SGHDT, CDR2 YYEEEE. There are 14 residues in the CDR3. The CDR3 here is CASSSLDSPGTQYF. The CDR3 DNA is TGTGCCAGCAGCTCGTTGGACAGTCCAGGGACCCAGTACTTC. Looking up the rest from reference TRBV5-6 and TRBJ2-5 gives the full variable domain: DAGVTQSPTHLIKTRGQQVTLRCSPKSGHDTVSWYQQALGQGPQFIFQYYEEEERQRGNFPDRFSGHQFPNYSSELNVNALLLGDSALYLCASSSLDSPGTQYFGPGTRLLVL.

This clone was observed a handful of times. The chain has TRBV5-6 and TRBJ1-1; D ambiguous. With 4 bases removed from V and 1 base from J, the gap between germline ends came to 8 bases. CDR3 length: 13 residues. Germline-derived CDR1 and CDR2 are SGHDT and YYEEEE. CDR3 bases: TGTGCCAGCAGCGTGCAGGCGAACACTGAAGCTTTCTTT. Translated: CASSVQANTEAFF. The whole variable domain, filled in from reference TRBV5-6 and TRBJ1-1, reads DAGVTQSPTHLIKTRGQQVTLRCSPKSGHDTVSWYQQALGQGPQFIFQYYEEEERQRGNFPDRFSGHQFPNYSSELNVNALLLGDSALYLCASSVQANTEAFFGQGTRLTVV.

This chain joins TRBV29-1 and TRBJ1-2; D remains ambiguous. The CDR3 has 15 amino acids. Germline V lookup: CDR1 SQVTM, CDR2 ANQGSEA. The germline V and J ends were trimmed by 6 bases and 7 bases, with 24 bases remaining between them. As DNA, the CDR3 is TGCAGCGTGACATCGGTTCCTCCTCGAGGTTCTGGCTACACCTTC. Protein product: CSVTSVPPRGSGYTF.

In the case of this clone: Just one base apart from a much larger clone, this may be a read error. The chain has TRBV7-2 and TRBJ2-2; TRBD2 might be the D (8 bases). The CDR3 is made up of 15 amino acids. Deletions cut 5 bases from V and 5 bases from J, with 15 bases between. Germline CDR1 SGHTA, CDR2 FQGNSA. The CDR3 DNA reads as TGTGCCAGCAGCCAAGGGGGCGGGAGGACCGGGGAGCTGTTTTTT. Translated: CASSQGGGRTGELFF.

This clone was found many times. The J gene is TRBJ2-3, the V gene TRBV7-6, with TRBD2 matching over 9 bases. Trimming took 1 base from V and 5 from J; bases not matched to a gene: 1. The CDR3 length is 14 residues. Germline V gives CDR1 SGHVS, CDR2 FNYEAQ. Here the CDR3 reads CASSLGLAVDTQYF. For the CDR3, the DNA is TGTGCCAGCAGCTTAGGACTAGCGGTAGATACGCAGTATTTT.

This clone was recorded at least ten times. The CDR3 region is CASSLASGRAGELFF. The CDR3, as DNA: TGCGCCAGCAGCTTGGCTAGCGGGAGGGCCGGGGAGCTGTTTTTT. The V and J genes are TRBV5-1 and TRBJ2-2, with 12 nucleotides matching TRBD2. Germline assignment: CDR1 SGHRS and CDR2 YFSETQ. CDR3 length equals 15 residues. The ends lost 0 bases at V and 6 bases at J; junction bases unmatched: 0.

This clone was found once. The V call is TRBV6-4, the J call TRBJ2-1, with D uncertain. The germline V gene encodes CDR1 MRHNA and CDR2 SNTAGT. This CDR3 is built from 13 residues. Deletions cut 4 bases from V and 9 bases from J, with 13 bases between. CDR3: CASSVQSGVEQFF. In nucleotides, the CDR3 is TGTGCCAGCAGTGTCCAGAGTGGTGTTGAGCAGTTCTTC.

The chain recombines TRBV15 with TRBJ1-2, with 7 bases lining up with TRBD1. Per the germline V gene, CDR1 is LNHNV and CDR2 is YYDKDF (reference sequence). The CDR3 contains 15 residues. J was trimmed by 2 bases and V by 3 bases; bases with no gene match: 6. The CDR3 reads CATSRQGGGNYGYTF. CDR3 in DNA: TGTGCCACCAGCAGGCAGGGGGGCGGGAACTATGGCTACACCTTC.

The chain is built from TRBV10-1 and TRBJ2-1; D not resolved. This CDR3 is 17 amino acids long. The V end lost 6 bases, the J end lost 0 bases, and 18 bases lay between the germline ends. Germline assignment: CDR1 WNHNN and CDR2 SYGVQD (reference sequence). The CDR3 DNA follows: TGCGCCAGCAGCCCTCAAGCCGCGAAGAGCTCCTACAATGAGCAGTTCTTC. The encoded protein is CASSPQAAKSSYNEQFF.

J is TRBJ2-5 and V is TRBV6-1, with 9 bases matching TRBD1. Germline V gene data show CDR1 as MNHNS and CDR2 as SASEGT. The CDR3 runs to 16 residues. V shed 2 bases and J 1 base; nucleotides not matched to a gene: 5. This chain's CDR3 is CASSEWMTGGQETQYF. CDR3 bases: TGTGCCAGCAGTGAATGGATGACAGGGGGCCAAGAGACCCAGTACTTC.

V and J are TRBV6-6 and TRBJ1-5, with D maybe TRBD1 (6 bases). V shed 7 bases and J shed 0 bases, with 13 bases lying between them. Germline lookup yields CDR1 MNHNY and CDR2 SVGAGI (reference sequence). This CDR3 is built from 15 residues. CDR3 in amino acids: CASNLDRYSNQPQHF. The CDR3 DNA is TGTGCCAGCAACCTCGACAGGTATAGCAATCAGCCCCAGCATTTT.

This clone was seen once. J is TRBJ2-7 and V is TRBV9; 7 bases fit TRBD2. J gave up 3 bases and V 3 bases, and 6 bases lay outside the gene matches. Germline assignment: CDR1 SGDLS and CDR2 YYNGEE. The CDR3 is 14 amino acids. This chain's CDR3 is CASSAAGDYYEQYF. CDR3 DNA sequence: TGTGCCAGCAGCGCCGCGGGGGACTACTACGAGCAGTACTTC.

This chain uses TRBV29-1 with TRBJ2-2; 11 nucleotides line up with TRBD2. J was trimmed by 3 bases and V by 7 bases; bases with no gene match: 7. This CDR3 is built from 15 residues. The germline V gene has CDR1 SQVTM and CDR2 ANQGSEA. In nucleotides, the CDR3 is TGCAGCGCTAGACTAGCGGGAAAATACACCGGGGAGCTGTTTTTT. Encoded protein: CSARLAGKYTGELFF.

The gene calls are TRBV29-1 and TRBJ2-5; tentative D call: TRBD2 (6 bases). Germline V gene sequence: CDR1 SQVTM, CDR2 ANQGSEA. This CDR3 has 13 amino acids. The V end lost 6 bases, the J end lost 1 base, and 12 bases lay between the germline ends. As DNA, the CDR3 is TGCAGCGTCGCTACCGGGGGCCAAGAGACCCAGTACTTC. It encodes CSVATGGQETQYF.

The chain recombines TRBV29-1 with TRBJ2-7, with D uncertain. There are 13 residues in the CDR3. CDR1 SQVTM and CDR2 ANQGSEA come from the germline V gene. The V end lost 4 bases, the J end lost 1 base, and 11 bases lay between the germline ends. The CDR3 here is CSVVTDGSYEQYF. CDR3 DNA: TGCAGCGTTGTGACCGACGGTTCCTACGAGCAGTACTTC.

The chain joins TRBV5-4 to TRBJ1-2, with 7 bases identical to TRBD1. The germline CDR1 and CDR2 sequences are SGHNT and YYREEE (reference sequence). This CDR3 is 15 amino acids long. The J segment lost 6 bases and the V segment lost 3 bases, leaving 11 bases of the junction unmatched. CDR3 coding DNA: TGTGCCAGCAGCTCGGAGGGACAGCTGAACAATGGCTACACCTTC. This gives the protein CASSSEGQLNNGYTF.

Comments on this clone: Other DNA sequences from this sample encode an identical CDR3 as well. The V call is TRBV5-1, the J call TRBJ2-1; D is perhaps TRBD1 (5 bases). V lost 4 bases and J lost 0, with 11 bases in between. The CDR3 has 15 amino acids. Germline V gives CDR1 SGHRS, CDR2 YFSETQ. Here the CDR3 DNA reads TGCGCCAGCAGCACAGACAGTAGCTCCTACAATGAGCAGTTCTTC. Translated: CASSTDSSSYNEQFF.

The chain couples TRBV25-1 to TRBJ2-5; D gene ambiguous. Matching the DNA end better, TRBJ2-7 makes the J call doubtful. There are 16 residues in the CDR3. Germline V gives CDR1 MGHDK, CDR2 SYGVNS. CDR3 nucleotide sequence: TGTGCCAGCAGTGAATCGAATGTCGCAGGTACCTACGAGCAGTACTTC. This gives the protein CASSESNVAGTYEQYF.

A few counts support this clone. CDR3 sequence (DNA): TGTGCCAGCAGTTACCCGAATGCGAACACCGGGGAGCTGTTTTTT. This translates into CASSYPNANTGELFF. This chain uses TRBV6-5 with TRBJ2-2, with D uncertain. The length of the CDR3 is 15 residues. Germline CDR1 and CDR2: MNHEY and SVGAGI. The V gene lost 2 bases and the J gene lost 0 bases, with 7 bases spanning the gap.

This chain links TRBV10-2 with TRBJ1-5; 7 nucleotides line up with TRBD1. Trimming at V came to 4 bases and at J to 0 bases, leaving 3 bases not matched to a gene. The CDR3 consists of 15 residues. Germline V CDR1 and CDR2: WSHSY, SAAADI. The DNA for the CDR3 is TGCGCCAGCAGTGTAACAGGGGATAGCAATCAGCCCCAGCATTTT. Encoded protein: CASSVTGDSNQPQHF.

There are a few counts of this clone. The rearrangement links TRBV11-2 to TRBJ1-1, with no clear D. V gave up 0 bases and J gave up 1 base, with 6 bases separating them. This CDR3 has 14 residues. Germline CDR1 and CDR2: SGHAT and FQNNGV. The CDR3 nucleotides are TGTGCCAGCAGCTTAGATCTAGCGAACACTGAAGCTTTCTTT. Protein product: CASSLDLANTEAFF.

The chain combines TRBV5-6 with TRBJ2-1, with 8 bases matching TRBD2. Per germline, CDR1 SGHDT and CDR2 YYEEEE. The J segment lost 2 bases and the V segment lost 0 bases, leaving 4 bases of the junction unmatched. The CDR3 contains 16 residues. This CDR3 reads CASSLDGGRTYNEQFF. The CDR3 nucleotides are TGTGCCAGCAGCTTGGACGGCGGGAGGACCTACAATGAGCAGTTCTTC.

The V gene is TRBV28, the J gene TRBJ2-7; 10 bases are a match to TRBD2. Germline-derived CDR1 and CDR2 are MDHEN and SYDVKM. The CDR3 totals 15 residues. The V gene end was trimmed by 5 bases and the J gene end by 1 base; junction bases not matched to a gene: 5. Here the CDR3 DNA reads TGTGCCAGCAGTGAGAGCGGGAGGGCATCCTACGAGCAGTACTTC. Translating it yields CASSESGRASYEQYF.

This clone appeared a few times. The V call is TRBV30, the J call TRBJ2-2, with 11 bases fitting TRBD1. Germline-derived CDR1 and CDR2 are GTSNPN and SVGIG (reference sequence). This CDR3 region has 15 residues. After removal of 1 base from V and 4 bases from J, the junction contained 2 bases not matched to a gene. The CDR3 nucleotides read TGTGCCTGGAGTGAGGGACAGGGGGTCACCGGGGAGCTGTTTTTT. It translates to CAWSEGQGVTGELFF. Full variable domain (outside the CDR3, taken from reference TRBV30 and TRBJ2-2): SQTIHQWPATLVQPVGSPLSLECTVEGTSNPNLYWYRQAAGRGLQLLFYSVGIGQISSEVPQNLSASRPQDRQFILSSKKLLLSDSGFYLCAWSEGQGVTGELFFGEGSRLTVL.